This record covers a single T cell receptor beta chain. This specimen comes from a study of T cell changes during pregnancy in multiple sclerosis. Germline CDR1 reads SGHRS; CDR2 reads YFSETQ. CDR3 length: 14 amino acids. V gave up 4 bases and J gave up 3 bases; unmatched junction bases: 6. The method was immunoSEQ multiplex PCR; TCRdb's version includes in-frame clones alone and lacks a portion of them. The repertoire holds some 110,000 clones, with roughly 90% as singletons. J is TRBJ2-7 and V is TRBV5-1; 8 nucleotides line up with TRBD2. This sequence was found in a female donor with multiple sclerosis, enrolled in a pregnancy study. The specimen comprised peripheral blood, sampled in the third trimester of pregnancy. CDR3 region: CASSRGGPYYEQYF. CDR3 DNA: TGCGCCAGCAGCCGGGGGGGGCCCTACTACGAGCAGTACTTC.